A selection of T cell receptor beta chains follows, all from one sample in a study of T cells after yellow fever vaccination. Using its own MiXCR run on the 5' RACE reads, TCRdb lists one record per CDR3 protein. This table has 500,000 to 650,000 distinct CDR3 sequences, more than 9% appearing once. The specimen comprised PBMCs, sampled on the day of the yellow fever booster vaccination. The receptors derive from a man aged 25 to 40 who received the YFV17D yellow fever vaccine. CDR3s include the opening cysteine and the closing phenylalanine or tryptophan. D genes are given only for firm matches. Not all rows give a size; the values are once, few, many and, for expanded clones, a class.

d_call	v_call	j_call	clone_size	cdr3_nt	cdr3_aa
NA	TRBV28	TRBJ2-1	NA	TGTGCCAGCAGTCCCCTGGGACACGCCATCTACAATGAGCAGTTCTTC	CASSPLGHAIYNEQFF
NA	TRBV12-3/TRBV12-4	TRBJ2-3	many	TGTGCCAGCACCTTGGGCACAGATACGCAGTATTTT	CASTLGTDTQYF
NA	TRBV15	TRBJ2-1	NA	TGTGCCACCAGCGGCCTACACAATGAGCAGTTCTTC	CATSGLHNEQFF
NA	TRBV7-9	TRBJ1-1	few	TGTGCCAGCAGCTTCGCCCTAGGACTGAACACTGAAGCTTTCTTT	CASSFALGLNTEAFF
TRBD2	TRBV28	TRBJ2-1	many	TGTGCCAGCAGTTTTGAGACTAGCGGGAGCAATGAGCAGTTCTTC	CASSFETSGSNEQFF
NA	TRBV27	TRBJ1-5	NA	TGTGCCAGGCTAAGGGGGGATAACAATCAGCCCCAGCATTTT	CARLRGDNNQPQHF
NA	TRBV7-2	TRBJ2-3	NA	TGTGCCAGCAGCTCCACCCCCGCGGGCCCGAGTATAGATACGCAGTATTTT	CASSSTPAGPSIDTQYF
TRBD2	TRBV9	TRBJ2-1	few	TGTGCCAGCAGCGTCATAGCGGGAGGAAACAATGAGCAGTTCTTC	CASSVIAGGNNEQFF
NA	TRBV7-6	TRBJ2-5	few	TGTGCCAGCAGCCCCGGACTCCTCTCAGAGACCCAGTACTTC	CASSPGLLSETQYF
TRBD2	TRBV19	TRBJ2-1	many	TGTGCCAGTAGCCCTAGCGGAGCAAGCTCCTACAATGAGCAGTTCTTC	CASSPSGASSYNEQFF
NA	TRBV20-1	TRBJ2-7	NA	TGCAGTGCTACAAAGGGAGGCGGGCCAGGCTACGAGCAGTACTTC	CSATKGGGPGYEQYF
TRBD2	TRBV20-1	TRBJ2-7	NA	TGCAGTGCCATTAGCGGGGAGAGCTCCTACGAGCAGTACTTC	CSAISGESSYEQYF
NA	TRBV28	TRBJ1-5	few	TGTGCCAGTCGACGACAGTATCATCAGCCCCAGCATTTT	CASRRQYHQPQHF
NA	TRBV7-2	TRBJ1-1	NA	TGTGCCAGCAGCTTAGCGATCTCTGAAGCTTTCTTT	CASSLAISEAFF
NA	TRBV29-1	TRBJ2-2	many	TGCAGCGTTTCACGGGAGACCGGGGAGCTGTTTTTT	CSVSRETGELFF
TRBD1	TRBV20-1	TRBJ2-2	NA	TGCAGTGCTCGCCCGTGGGACAGGGGGAGCACCGGGGAGCTGTTTTTT	CSARPWDRGSTGELFF
NA	TRBV7-2	TRBJ2-1	few	TGTGCCAGCAGCTCCCAATGGACAGCCTACAATGAGCAGTTCTTC	CASSSQWTAYNEQFF
TRBD2	TRBV20-1	TRBJ2-7	many	TGCAGTGCCCTAGCCAGCGGGAGATCTGGCGAGCAGTACTTC	CSALASGRSGEQYF
NA	TRBV18	TRBJ1-2	NA	TGTGCCAGCTCACCATCCATCGCCTATGGCTACACCTTC	CASSPSIAYGYTF
NA	TRBV5-1	TRBJ2-1	few	TGCGCCAGCAGCTTTCGGGGGGCATGGGAGCAGTTCTTC	CASSFRGAWEQFF
NA	TRBV20-1	TRBJ1-5	NA	TGCAGTGCTATGGGGGCCAGCAATCAGCCCCAGCATTTT	CSAMGASNQPQHF
NA	TRBV7-2	TRBJ2-7	few	TGTGCCAGCAGCTTATCAGGCTCGAGCTCCTACGAGCAGTACTTC	CASSLSGSSSYEQYF
TRBD1	TRBV12-3/TRBV12-4	TRBJ2-1	NA	TGTGCCAGCACCCGAACAGGGGAATTGAACAATGAGCAGTTCTTC	CASTRTGELNNEQFF
NA	TRBV7-6	TRBJ2-5	NA	TGTGCCAGCAGCCCGCGAGGGGCACAGGGTGAGACCCAGTACTTC	CASSPRGAQGETQYF
TRBD1	TRBV25-1	TRBJ2-2	NA	TGTGCCACCCAGGGGGCCGGCGGGGAGCTGTTTTTT	CATQGAGGELFF
NA	TRBV20-1	TRBJ2-1	few	TGCAGTGCTAGAGATCTGGCCGTGATGTACAATGAGCAGTTCTTC	CSARDLAVMYNEQFF
NA	TRBV6-2/TRBV6-3	TRBJ2-1	few	TGTGCCAGCAGTCCGTCTGCGGCCCGCTTCCTCTTC	CASSPSAARFLF
NA	TRBV20-1	TRBJ2-2	NA	TGCAGTGCTCTAGGTGGGGTGGGCGGCACCGGGGAGCTGTTTTTT	CSALGGVGGTGELFF
TRBD2	TRBV18	TRBJ2-7	NA	TGTGCCAGCTCACACGGACTAGCGGGAACTGCCTACGAGCAGTACTTC	CASSHGLAGTAYEQYF
TRBD2	TRBV15	TRBJ2-5	NA	TGTGCCACCAGCAGCCGCTTACTAGCGGGGGGGGAGACCCAGTACTTC	CATSSRLLAGGETQYF
TRBD2	TRBV6-2/TRBV6-3	TRBJ2-7	NA	TGTGCCAGCAATCGTCTAGCGGGTTTCTACGAGCAGTACTTC	CASNRLAGFYEQYF
TRBD2	TRBV4-2	TRBJ2-5	NA	TGTGCCAGCAGCCAAGCCTATAGCGGGAAAGAGACCCAGTACTTC	CASSQAYSGKETQYF